The source of this T cell receptor (beta chain) is a study of blood T cell repertoires in COVID-19. For the study at large: The study drew acute and convalescent COVID-19 samples from the United States, Italy and Spain. The cDNA or gDNA used as material had been derived from T cells, B-cell-depleted T cells, or PBMCs.

The authors' processing: Nucleated cell counts were estimated from reference gene primer amplification. Measured with immunoSEQ multiplex PCR; TCRdb has only the in-frame clones, and not every one. That table is the source of V, J and clone size, and D and trimming were worked out from the DNA. The table records approximately 72,000 clones, roughly 89% of them present only once. The origin of this receptor is a man aged 55 to 70 with acute or convalescent COVID-19. The sample was peripheral blood.

CDR3 coding DNA: TGTGCCAGCAGCTTGGTACAGGGCGAAAAACTGTTTTTT. Protein product: CASSLVQGEKLFF. V usage is TRBV7-9 and J usage is TRBJ1-4; a weak D match, TRBD1 (6 bases). Germline V gene sequence: CDR1 SEHNR, CDR2 FQNEAQ (reference sequence). V was shortened by 3 bases and J by 8 bases, with 10 bases between the two germline ends. The CDR3 consists of 13 residues.